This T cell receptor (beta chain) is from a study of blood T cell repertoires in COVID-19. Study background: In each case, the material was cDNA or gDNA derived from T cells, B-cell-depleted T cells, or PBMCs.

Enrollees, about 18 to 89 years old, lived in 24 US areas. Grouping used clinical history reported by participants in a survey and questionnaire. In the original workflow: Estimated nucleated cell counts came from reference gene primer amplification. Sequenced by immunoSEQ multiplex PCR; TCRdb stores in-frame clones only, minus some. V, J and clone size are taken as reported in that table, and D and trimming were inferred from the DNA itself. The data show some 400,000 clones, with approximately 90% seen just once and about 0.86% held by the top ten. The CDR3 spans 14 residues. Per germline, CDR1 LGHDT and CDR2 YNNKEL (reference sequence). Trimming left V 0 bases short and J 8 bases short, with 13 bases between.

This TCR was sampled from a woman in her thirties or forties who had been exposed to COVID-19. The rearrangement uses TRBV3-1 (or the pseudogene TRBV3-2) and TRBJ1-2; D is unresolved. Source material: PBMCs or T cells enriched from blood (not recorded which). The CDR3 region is CASSQDPTPYGYTF. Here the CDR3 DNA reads TGTGCCAGCAGCCAAGATCCCACTCCTTACGGCTACACCTTC.